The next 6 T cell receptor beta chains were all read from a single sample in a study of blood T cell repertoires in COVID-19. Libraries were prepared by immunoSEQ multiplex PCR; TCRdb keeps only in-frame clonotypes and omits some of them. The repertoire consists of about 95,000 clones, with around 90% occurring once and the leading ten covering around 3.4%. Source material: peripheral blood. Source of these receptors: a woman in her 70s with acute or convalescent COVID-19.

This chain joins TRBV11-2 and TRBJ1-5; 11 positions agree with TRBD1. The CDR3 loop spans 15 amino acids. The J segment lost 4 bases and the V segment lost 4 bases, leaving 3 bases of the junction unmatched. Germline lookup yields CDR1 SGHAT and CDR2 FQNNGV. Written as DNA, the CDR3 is TGTGCCAGCAGCTCGGACAGGGGGCAGAATCAGCCCCAGCATTTT. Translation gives CASSSDRGQNQPQHF.

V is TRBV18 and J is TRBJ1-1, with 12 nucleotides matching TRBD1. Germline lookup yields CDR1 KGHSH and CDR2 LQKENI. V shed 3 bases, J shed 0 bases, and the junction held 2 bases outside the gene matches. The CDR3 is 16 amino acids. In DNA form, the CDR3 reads TGTGCCAGCTCACCGGGGACAGGGGGCGTGAACACTGAAGCTTTCTTT. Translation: CASSPGTGGVNTEAFF.

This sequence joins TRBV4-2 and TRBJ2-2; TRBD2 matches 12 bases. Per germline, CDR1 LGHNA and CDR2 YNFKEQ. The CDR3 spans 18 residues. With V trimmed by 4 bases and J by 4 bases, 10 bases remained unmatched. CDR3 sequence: CASSLDQRLAGATGELFF. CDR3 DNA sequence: TGTGCCAGCAGCCTAGACCAACGACTAGCGGGGGCCACCGGGGAGCTGTTTTTT.

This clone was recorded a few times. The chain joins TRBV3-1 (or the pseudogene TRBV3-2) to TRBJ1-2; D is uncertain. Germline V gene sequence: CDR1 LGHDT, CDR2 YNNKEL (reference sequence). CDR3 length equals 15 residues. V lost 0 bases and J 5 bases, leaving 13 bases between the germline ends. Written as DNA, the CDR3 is TGTGCCAGCAGCCAAGACACTATAACGGCTTATGGCTACACCTTC. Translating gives CASSQDTITAYGYTF.

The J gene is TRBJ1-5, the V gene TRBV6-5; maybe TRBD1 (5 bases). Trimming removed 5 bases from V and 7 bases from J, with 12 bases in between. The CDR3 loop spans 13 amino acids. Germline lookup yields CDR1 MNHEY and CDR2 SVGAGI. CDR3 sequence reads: CASSPFQGQPQHF. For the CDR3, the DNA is TGTGCCAGCAGTCCATTTCAGGGACAGCCCCAGCATTTT.

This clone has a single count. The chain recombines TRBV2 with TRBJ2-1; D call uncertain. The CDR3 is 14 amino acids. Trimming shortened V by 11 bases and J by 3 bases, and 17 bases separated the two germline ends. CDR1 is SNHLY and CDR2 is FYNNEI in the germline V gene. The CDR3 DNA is TGTGCCGGCGGCGTGTTCAACCGCTACAATGAGCAGTTCTTC. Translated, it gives CAGGVFNRYNEQFF.